This T cell receptor beta chain comes out of a study of T cells in Graves' hyperthyroidism and ophthalmopathy. V shed 10 bases and J shed 5 bases, with 11 bases lying between them. This CDR3 comprises 11 residues. The germline V gene encodes CDR1 SGHTA and CDR2 FQGTGA. This clonotype has only a few counts. RNA transcripts provided the source from which TCR beta CDR3 regions were amplified. The HTBI primer set served for first-round RT-PCR of the TCR CDR3. MiXCR was run by TCRdb on the multiplex PCR reads, yielding one entry per CDR3 protein. The table has about 180,000 distinct CDR3 sequences, 15% to 20% seen once.

The sequenced sample consisted of blood. The rearrangement uses TRBV7-3 and TRBJ2-5; a weak D match, TRBD1 (5 bases). The clonotype originates from a woman aged 45-60 years with Graves' hyperthyroidism. CDR3 bases: TGTGCCATCTTGAAGGGGGAGACCCAGTACTTC. This sequence encodes CAILKGETQYF.